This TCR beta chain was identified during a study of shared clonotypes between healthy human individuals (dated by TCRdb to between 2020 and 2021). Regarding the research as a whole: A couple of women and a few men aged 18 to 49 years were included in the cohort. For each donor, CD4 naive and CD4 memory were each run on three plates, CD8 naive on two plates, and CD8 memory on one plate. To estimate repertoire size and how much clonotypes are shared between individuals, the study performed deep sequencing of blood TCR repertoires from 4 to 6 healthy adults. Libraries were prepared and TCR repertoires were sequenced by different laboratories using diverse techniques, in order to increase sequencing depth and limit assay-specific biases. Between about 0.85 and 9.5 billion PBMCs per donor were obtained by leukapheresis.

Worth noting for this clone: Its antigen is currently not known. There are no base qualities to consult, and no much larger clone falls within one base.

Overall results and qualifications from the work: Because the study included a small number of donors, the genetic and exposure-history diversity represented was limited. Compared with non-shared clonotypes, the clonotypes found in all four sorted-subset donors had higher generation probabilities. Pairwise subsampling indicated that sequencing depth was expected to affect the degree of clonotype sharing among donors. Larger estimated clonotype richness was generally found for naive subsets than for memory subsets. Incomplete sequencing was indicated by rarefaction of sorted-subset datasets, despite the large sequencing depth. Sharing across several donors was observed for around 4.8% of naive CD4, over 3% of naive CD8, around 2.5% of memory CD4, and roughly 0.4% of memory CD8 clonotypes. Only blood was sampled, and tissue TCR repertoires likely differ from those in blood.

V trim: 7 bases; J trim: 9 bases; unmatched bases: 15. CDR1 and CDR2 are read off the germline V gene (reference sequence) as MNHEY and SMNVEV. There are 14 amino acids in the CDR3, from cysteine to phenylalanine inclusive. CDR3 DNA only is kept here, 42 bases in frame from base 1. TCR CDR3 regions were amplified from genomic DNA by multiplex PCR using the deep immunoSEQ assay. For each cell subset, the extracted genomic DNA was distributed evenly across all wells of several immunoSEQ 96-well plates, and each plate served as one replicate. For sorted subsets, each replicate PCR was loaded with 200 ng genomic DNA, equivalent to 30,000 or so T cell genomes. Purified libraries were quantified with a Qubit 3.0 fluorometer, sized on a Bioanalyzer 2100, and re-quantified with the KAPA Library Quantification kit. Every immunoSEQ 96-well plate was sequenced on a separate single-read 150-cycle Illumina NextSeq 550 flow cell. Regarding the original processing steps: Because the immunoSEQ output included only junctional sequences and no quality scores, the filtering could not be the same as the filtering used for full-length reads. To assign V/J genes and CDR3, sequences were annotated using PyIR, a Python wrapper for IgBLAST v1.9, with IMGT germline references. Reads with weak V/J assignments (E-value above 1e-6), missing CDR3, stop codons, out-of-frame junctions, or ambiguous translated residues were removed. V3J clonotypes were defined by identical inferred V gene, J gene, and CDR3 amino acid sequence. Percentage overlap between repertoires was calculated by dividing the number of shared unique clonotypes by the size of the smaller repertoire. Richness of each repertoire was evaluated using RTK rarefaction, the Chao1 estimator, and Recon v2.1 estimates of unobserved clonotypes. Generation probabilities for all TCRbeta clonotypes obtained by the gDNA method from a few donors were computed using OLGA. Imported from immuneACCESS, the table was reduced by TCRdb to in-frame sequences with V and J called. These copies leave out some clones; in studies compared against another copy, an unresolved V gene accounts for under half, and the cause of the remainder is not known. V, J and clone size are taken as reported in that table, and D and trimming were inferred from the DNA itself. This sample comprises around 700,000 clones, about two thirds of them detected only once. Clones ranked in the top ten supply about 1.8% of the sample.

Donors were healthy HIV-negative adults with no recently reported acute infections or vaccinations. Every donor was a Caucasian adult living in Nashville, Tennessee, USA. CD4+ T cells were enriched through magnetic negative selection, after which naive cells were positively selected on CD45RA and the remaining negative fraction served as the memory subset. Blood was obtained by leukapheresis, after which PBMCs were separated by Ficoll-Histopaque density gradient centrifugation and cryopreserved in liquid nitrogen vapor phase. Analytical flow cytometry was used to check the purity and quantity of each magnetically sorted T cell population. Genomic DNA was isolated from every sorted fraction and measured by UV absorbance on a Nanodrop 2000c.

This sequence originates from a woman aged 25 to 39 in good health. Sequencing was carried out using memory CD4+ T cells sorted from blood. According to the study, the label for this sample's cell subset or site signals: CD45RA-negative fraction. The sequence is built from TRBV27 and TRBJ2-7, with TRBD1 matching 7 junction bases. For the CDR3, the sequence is CASTSWGQGGVQYF. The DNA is TGTGCCAGCACCTCTTGGGGACAAGGGGGCGTGCAGTACTTC.